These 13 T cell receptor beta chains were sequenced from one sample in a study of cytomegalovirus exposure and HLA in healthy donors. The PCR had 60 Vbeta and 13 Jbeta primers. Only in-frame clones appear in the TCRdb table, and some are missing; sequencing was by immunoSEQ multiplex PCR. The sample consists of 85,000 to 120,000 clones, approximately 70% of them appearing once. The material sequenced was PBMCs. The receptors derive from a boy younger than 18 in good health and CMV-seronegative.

CDR3 in amino acids: CASSFPYPQVTGEPYEQYF. The CDR3, as DNA: TGTGCCAGCAGCTTTCCATATCCCCAGGTTACAGGGGAGCCCTACGAGCAGTACTTC. This chain joins TRBV11-2 and TRBJ2-7; 7 bases align to TRBD1. Per germline, CDR1 SGHAT and CDR2 FQNNGV. Losses at the gene ends were 3 bases for V and 2 bases for J; bases not matched to a gene: 19. The CDR3 spans 19 residues.

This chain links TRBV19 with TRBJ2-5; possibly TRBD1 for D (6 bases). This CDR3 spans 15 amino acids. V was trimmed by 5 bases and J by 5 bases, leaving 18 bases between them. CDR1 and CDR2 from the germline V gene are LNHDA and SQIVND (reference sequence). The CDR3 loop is CASSGWTEGRETQYF. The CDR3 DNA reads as TGTGCCAGTAGTGGCTGGACAGAGGGAAGGGAGACCCAGTACTTC.

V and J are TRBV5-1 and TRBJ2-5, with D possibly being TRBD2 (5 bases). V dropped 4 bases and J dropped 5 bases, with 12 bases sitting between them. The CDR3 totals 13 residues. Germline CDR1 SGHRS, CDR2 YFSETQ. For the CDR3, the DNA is TGCGCCAGCAGCCCGCACGGGGTGGAGACCCAGTACTTC. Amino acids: CASSPHGVETQYF.

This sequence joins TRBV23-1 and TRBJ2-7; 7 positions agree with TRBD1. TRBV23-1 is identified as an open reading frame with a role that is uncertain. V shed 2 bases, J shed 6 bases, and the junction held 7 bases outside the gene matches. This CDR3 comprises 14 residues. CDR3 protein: CASSQLRDRAEQYF. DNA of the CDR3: TGCGCCAGCAGTCAACTCCGGGACAGAGCCGAGCAGTACTTC.

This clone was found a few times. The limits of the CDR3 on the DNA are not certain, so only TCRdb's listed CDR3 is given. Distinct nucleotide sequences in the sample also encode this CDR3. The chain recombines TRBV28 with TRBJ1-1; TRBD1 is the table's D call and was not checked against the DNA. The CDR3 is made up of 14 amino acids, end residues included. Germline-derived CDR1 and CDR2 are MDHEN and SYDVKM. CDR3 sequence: CASSWGQGSTEAFF.

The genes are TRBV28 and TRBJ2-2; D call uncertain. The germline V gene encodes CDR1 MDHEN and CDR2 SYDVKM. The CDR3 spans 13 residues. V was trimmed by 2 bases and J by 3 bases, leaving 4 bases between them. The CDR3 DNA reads TGTGCCAGCAGTTTAGAGTACACCGGGGAGCTGTTTTTT. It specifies CASSLEYTGELFF. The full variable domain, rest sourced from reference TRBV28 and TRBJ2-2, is DVKVTQSSRYLVKRTGEKVFLECVQDMDHENMFWYRQDPGLGLRLIYFSYDVKMKEKGDIPEGYSVSREKKERFSLILESASTNQTSMYLCASSLEYTGELFFGEGSRLTVL.

The CDR3 nucleotides are TGTGCCAGCACCCTGGGACAGCATAGCAATCAGCCCCAGCATTTT. This encodes CASTLGQHSNQPQHF. The V gene is TRBV28, the J gene TRBJ1-5; 7 bases are a match to TRBD1. The CDR3 runs to 15 residues. V trimming: 7 bases; J trimming: 0 bases; junction bases outside the gene matches: 6. The germline gives CDR1 MDHEN, CDR2 SYDVKM.

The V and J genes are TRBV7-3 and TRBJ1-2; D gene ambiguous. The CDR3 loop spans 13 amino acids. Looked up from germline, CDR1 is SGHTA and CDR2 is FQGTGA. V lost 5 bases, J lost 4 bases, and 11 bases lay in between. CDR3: CASSPSGIYGYTF. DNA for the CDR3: TGTGCCAGCAGCCCCTCGGGGATCTATGGCTACACCTTC. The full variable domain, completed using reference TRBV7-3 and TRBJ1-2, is GAGVSQTPSNKVTEKGKYVELRCDPISGHTALYWYRQSLGQGPEFLIYFQGTGAADDSGLPNDRFFAVRPEGSVSTLKIQRTERGDSAVYLCASSPSGIYGYTFGSGTRLTVV.

Here the CDR3 reads CASSVYSLNYGYTF. The CDR3 bases are TGCGCCAGCAGTGTTTACAGCCTGAACTATGGCTACACCTTC. The chain is built from TRBV5-1 and TRBJ1-2; D remains unclear. CDR1 is SGHRS and CDR2 is YFSETQ in the germline V gene. V dropped 5 bases and J dropped 2 bases, with 13 bases sitting between them. The CDR3 runs 14 residues.

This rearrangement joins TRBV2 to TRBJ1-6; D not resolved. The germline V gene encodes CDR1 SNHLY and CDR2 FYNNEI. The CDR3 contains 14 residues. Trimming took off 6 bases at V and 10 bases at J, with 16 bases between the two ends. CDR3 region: CASRNTLGSSPLHF. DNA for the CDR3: TGTGCCAGCAGAAACACTTTGGGCTCATCACCCCTCCACTTT.

Written as DNA, the CDR3 is TGTGCTAGTGGTTTGGGACTAGCGGGAGACACAGATACGCAGTATTTT. Translated: CASGLGLAGDTDTQYF. This rearrangement joins TRBV12-5 to TRBJ2-3; 12 nucleotides align to TRBD2. Germline trimming cut 1 base from V and 2 bases from J; bases unmatched to any gene: 1. CDR1 and CDR2 from the germline V gene are LGHNT and FRNRAP. This CDR3 is 16 amino acids long.

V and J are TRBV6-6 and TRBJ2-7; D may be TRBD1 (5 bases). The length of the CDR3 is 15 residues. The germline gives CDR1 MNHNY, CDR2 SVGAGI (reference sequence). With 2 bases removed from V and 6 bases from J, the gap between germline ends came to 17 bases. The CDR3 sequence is CASSYGATSNSEQYF. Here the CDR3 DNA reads TGTGCCAGCAGTTACGGGGCGACGAGCAATTCCGAGCAGTACTTC.

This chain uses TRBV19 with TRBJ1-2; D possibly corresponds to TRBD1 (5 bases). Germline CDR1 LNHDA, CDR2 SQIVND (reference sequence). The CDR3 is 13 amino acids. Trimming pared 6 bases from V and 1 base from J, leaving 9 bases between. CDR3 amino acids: CASSGRVNYGYTF. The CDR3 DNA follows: TGTGCCAGTAGCGGCAGGGTTAACTATGGCTACACCTTC.